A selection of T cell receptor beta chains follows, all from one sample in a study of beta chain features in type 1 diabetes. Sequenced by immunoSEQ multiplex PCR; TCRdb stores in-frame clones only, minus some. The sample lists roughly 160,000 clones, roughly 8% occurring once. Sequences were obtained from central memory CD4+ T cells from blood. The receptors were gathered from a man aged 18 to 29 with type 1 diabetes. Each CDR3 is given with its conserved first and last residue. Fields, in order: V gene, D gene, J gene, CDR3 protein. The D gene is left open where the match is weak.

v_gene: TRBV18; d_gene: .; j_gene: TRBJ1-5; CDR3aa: CASSQGISNQPQHF
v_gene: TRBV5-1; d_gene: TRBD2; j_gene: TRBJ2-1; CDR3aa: CASSMASGINEQFF
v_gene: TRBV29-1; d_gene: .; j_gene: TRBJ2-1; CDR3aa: CSVGGAVNNEQFF
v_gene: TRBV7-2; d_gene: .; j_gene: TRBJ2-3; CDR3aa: CASSSGVTDTQYF
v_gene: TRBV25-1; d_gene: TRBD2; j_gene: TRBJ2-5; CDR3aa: CASSDRSSGGPQETQYF
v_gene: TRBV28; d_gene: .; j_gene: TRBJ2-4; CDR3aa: CASSFDPEVKNIQYF
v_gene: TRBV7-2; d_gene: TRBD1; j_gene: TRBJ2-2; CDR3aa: CASSSSQGRSTGELFF
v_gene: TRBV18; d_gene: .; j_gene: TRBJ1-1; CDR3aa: CASSPPSRRNTEAFF
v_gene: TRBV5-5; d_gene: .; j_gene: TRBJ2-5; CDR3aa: CASSLDPYGETQYF
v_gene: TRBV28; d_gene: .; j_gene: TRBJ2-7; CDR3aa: CASRPGLGGGEQYF
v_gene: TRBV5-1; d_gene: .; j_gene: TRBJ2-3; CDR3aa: CASNLGLLFPDTQYF
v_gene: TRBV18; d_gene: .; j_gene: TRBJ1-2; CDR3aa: CASSPRDKNYGYTF
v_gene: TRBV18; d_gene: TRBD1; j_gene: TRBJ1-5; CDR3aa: CASSPLGTDGQPQHF
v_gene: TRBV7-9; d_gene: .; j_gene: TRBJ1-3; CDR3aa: CASSTDRGNTIYF
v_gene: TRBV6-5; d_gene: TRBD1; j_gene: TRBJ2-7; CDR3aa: CASSYSRGQDYEQYF
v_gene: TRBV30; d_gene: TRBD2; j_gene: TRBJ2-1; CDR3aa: CAWSGPGTSGYNEQFF
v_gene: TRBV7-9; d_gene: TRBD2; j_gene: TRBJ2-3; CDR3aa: CASSLARTSATQYF
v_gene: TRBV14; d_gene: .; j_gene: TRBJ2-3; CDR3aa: CASSQAVTQYF
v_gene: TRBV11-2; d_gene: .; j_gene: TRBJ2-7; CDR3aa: CASSFSGSYEQYF
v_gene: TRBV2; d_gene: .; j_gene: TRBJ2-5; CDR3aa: CASSLDSFQETQYF
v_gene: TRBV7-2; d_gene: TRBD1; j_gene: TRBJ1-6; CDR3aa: CASSLGGTGFNSPLHF
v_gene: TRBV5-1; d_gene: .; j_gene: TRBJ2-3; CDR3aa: CASRGGFRTDTQYF
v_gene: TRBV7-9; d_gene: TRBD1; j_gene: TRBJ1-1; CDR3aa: CASSPRSGTGGSTEAFF
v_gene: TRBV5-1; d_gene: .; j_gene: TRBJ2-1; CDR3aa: CASSVQGNEQFF
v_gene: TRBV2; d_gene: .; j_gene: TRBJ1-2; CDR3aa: CASSEAWGANYGYTF
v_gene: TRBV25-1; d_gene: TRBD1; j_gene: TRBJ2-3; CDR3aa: CASSDAGTGRTDTQYF
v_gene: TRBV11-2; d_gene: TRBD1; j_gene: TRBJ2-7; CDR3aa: CASSIRDRGHEQYF
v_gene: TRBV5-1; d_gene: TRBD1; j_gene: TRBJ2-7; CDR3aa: CASSSTGGLYEQYF
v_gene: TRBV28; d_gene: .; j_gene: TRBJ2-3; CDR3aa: CASSFMVWASTDTQYF
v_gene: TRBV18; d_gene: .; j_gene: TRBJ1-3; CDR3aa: CASSAEAGSGNTIYF
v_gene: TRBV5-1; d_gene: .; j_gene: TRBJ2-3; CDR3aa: CASRQAYTDTQYF
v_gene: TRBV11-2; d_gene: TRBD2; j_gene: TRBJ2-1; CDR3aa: CASSLDLAGGRSYNEQFF
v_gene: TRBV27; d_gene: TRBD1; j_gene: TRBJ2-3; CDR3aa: CASSQGVTSTDTQYF
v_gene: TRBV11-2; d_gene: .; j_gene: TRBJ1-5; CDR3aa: CASFLVVYSNQPQHF
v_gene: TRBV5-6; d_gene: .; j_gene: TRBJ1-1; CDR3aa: CASSLTPNTEAFF
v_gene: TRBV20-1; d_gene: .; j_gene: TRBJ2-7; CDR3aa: CSARVSAEQYF
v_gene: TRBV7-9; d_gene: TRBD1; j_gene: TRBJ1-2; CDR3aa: CASSGQGNYGYTF
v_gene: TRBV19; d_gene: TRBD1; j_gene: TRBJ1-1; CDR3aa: CASSYTGAWGTEAFF
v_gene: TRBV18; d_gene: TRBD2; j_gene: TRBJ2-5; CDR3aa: CASSRSGTSGRGQETQYF
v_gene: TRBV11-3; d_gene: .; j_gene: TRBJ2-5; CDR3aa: CASSLGGGQETQYF
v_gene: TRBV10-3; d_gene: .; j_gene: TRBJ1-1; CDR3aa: CAISERWGRNTEAFF
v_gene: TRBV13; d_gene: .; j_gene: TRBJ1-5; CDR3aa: CASSSWGQPQHF
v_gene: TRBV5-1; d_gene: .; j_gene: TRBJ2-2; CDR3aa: CASSLVGRTGELFF
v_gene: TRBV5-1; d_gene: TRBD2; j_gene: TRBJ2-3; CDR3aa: CASSSTTGTSGRTDTQYF
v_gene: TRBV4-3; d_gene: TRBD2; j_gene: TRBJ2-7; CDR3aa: CASSQYGGGAYEQYF
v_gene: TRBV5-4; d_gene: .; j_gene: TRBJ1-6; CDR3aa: CASSLGAPKGNSPLHF
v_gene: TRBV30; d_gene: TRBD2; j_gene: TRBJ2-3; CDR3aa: CAWMNSGGTDTQYF
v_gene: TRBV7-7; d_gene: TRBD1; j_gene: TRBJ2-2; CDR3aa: CASSWTGVGTGELFF